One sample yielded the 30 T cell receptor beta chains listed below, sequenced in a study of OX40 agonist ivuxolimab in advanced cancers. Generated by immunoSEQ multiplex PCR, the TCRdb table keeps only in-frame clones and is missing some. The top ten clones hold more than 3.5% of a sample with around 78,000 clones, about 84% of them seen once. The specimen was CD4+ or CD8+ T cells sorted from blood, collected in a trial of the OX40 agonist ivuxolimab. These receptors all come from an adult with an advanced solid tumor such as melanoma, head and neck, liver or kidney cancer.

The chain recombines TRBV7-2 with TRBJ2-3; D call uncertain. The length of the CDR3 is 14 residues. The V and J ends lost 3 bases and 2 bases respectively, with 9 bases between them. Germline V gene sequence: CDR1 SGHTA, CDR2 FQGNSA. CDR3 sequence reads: CASSFKITTDTQYF. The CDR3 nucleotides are TGTGCCAGCAGCTTTAAAATCACCACAGATACGCAGTATTTT. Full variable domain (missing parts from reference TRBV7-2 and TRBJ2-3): GAGVSQSPSNKVTEKGKDVELRCDPISGHTALYWYRQSLGQGLEFLIYFQGNSAPDKSGLPSDRFSAERTGGSVSTLTIQRTQQEDSAVYLCASSFKITTDTQYFGPGTRLTVL.

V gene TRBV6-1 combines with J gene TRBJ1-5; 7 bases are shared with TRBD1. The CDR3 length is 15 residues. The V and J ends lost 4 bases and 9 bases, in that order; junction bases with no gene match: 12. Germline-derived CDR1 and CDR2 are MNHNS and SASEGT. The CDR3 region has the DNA TGTGCCAGCAGTGGATTGGGTAGGGGGCCTTGGCCCCAGCATTTT. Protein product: CASSGLGRGPWPQHF.

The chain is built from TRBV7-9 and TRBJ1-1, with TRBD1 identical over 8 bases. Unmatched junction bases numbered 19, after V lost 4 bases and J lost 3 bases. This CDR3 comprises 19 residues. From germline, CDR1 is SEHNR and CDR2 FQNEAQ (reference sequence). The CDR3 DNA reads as TGTGCCAGCAGCTACCCCCTTCAAGTGACAGGGGCAGGGGACACTGAAGCTTTCTTT. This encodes CASSYPLQVTGAGDTEAFF. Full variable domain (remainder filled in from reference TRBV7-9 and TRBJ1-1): DTGVSQNPRHKITKRGQNVTFRCDPISEHNRLYWYRQTLGQGPEFLTYFQNEAQLEKSRLLSDRFSAERPKGSFSTLEIQRTEQGDSAMYLCASSYPLQVTGAGDTEAFFGQGTRLTVV.

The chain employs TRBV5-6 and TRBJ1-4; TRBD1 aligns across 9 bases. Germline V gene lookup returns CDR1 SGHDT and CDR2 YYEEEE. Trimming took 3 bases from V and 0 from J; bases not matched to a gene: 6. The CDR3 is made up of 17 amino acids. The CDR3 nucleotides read TGTGCCAGCAGCTCCCAGACAGGGGGGGCAACTAATGAAAAACTGTTTTTT. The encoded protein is CASSSQTGGATNEKLFF.

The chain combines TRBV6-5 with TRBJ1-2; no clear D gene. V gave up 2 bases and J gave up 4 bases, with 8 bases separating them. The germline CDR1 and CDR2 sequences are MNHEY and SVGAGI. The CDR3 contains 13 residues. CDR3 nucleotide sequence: TGTGCCAGCAGTTACGATTCTGCCTATGGCTACACCTTC. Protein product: CASSYDSAYGYTF.

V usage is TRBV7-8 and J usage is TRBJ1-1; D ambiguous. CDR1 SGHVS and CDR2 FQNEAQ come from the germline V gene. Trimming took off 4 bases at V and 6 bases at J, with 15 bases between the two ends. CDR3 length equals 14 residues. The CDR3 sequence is CASSYYGEEAEAFF. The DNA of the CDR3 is TGTGCCAGCAGCTACTACGGGGAGGAAGCTGAAGCTTTCTTT.

The CDR3 bases are TGTGCCATCAGTGGGCTGGGACAGCGAAACACTGAAGCTTTCTTT. This gives the protein CAISGLGQRNTEAFF. V usage is TRBV10-3 and J usage is TRBJ1-1, with 7 bases aligning to TRBD1. The ends lost 4 bases at V and 2 bases at J; junction bases unmatched: 7. Germline-derived CDR1 and CDR2 are ENHRY and SYGVKD. The CDR3 has 15 residues.

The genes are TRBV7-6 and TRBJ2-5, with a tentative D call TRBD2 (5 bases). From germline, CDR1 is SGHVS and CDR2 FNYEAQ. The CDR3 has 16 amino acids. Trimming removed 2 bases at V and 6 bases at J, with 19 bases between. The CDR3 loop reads CASSLMRAESRQTQYF. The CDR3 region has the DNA TGTGCCAGCAGCTTAATGCGAGCGGAGTCTCGACAGACCCAGTACTTC. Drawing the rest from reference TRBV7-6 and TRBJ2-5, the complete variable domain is GAGVSQSPRYKVTKRGQDVALRCDPISGHVSLYWYRQALGQGPEFLTYFNYEAQQDKSGLPNDRFSAERPEGSISTLTIQRTEQRDSAMYRCASSLMRAESRQTQYFGPGTRLLVL.

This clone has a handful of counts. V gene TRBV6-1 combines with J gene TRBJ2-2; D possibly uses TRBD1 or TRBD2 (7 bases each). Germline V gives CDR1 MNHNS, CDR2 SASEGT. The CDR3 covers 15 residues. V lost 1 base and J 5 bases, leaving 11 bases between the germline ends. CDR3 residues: CASSEEQGGTGELFF. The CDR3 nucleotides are TGTGCCAGCAGTGAAGAGCAGGGGGGGACCGGGGAGCTGTTTTTT.

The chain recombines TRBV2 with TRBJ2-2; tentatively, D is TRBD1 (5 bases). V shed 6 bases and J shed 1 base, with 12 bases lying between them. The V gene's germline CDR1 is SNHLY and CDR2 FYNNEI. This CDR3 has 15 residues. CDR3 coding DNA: TGTGCCAGCAGGCAGGGTCCACTGAACACCGGGGAGCTGTTTTTT. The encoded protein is CASRQGPLNTGELFF.

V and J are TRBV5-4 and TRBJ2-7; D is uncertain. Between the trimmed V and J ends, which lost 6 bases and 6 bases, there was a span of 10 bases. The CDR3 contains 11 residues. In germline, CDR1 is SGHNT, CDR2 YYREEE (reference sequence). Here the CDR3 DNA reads TGTGCCAGCACGGTTATGGGCGAGCAGTACTTC. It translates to CASTVMGEQYF.

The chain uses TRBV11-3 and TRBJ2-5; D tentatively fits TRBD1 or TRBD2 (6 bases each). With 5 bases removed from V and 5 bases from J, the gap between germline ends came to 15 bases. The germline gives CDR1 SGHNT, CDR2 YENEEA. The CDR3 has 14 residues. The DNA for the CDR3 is TGTGCCAGCAGCCTCGAGGGGGGACGGGAGACCCAGTACTTC. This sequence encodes CASSLEGGRETQYF.

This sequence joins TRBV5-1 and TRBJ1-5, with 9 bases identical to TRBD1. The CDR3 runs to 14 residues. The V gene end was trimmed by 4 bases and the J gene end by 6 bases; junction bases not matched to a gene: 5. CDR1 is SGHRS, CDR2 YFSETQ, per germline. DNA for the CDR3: TGCGCCAGCAGCCCGGGACAGGGTTCTCAGCCCCAGCATTTT. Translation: CASSPGQGSQPQHF.

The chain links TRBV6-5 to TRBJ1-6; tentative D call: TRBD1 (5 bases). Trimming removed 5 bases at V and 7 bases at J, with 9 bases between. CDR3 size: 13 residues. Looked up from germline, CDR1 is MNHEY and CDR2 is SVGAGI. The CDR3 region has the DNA TGTGCCAGCAGTAGGGACGGGAATTCACCCCTCCACTTT. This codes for CASSRDGNSPLHF.

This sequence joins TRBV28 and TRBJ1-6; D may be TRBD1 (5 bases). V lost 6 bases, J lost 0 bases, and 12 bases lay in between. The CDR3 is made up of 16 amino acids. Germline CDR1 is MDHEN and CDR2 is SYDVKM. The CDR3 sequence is CASRPRGHSYNSPLHF. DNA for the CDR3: TGTGCCAGCAGACCAAGAGGACACTCCTATAATTCACCCCTCCACTTT.

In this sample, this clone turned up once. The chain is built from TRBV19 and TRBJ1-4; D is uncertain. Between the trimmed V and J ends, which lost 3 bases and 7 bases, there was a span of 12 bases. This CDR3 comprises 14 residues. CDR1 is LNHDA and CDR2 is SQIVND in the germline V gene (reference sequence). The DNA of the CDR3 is TGTGCCAGTAGTATTGGGAGTTCGGCTGAAAAACTGTTTTTT. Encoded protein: CASSIGSSAEKLFF.

The CDR3 DNA reads as TGTGCCAGCAGCCGATACAATGAGCAGTTCTTC. Protein product: CASSRYNEQFF. The genes are TRBV7-6 and TRBJ2-1; D remains ambiguous. The germline V gene encodes CDR1 SGHVS and CDR2 FNYEAQ. V was pared by 5 bases and J by 4 bases, with 3 bases between. The CDR3 is 11 residues long.

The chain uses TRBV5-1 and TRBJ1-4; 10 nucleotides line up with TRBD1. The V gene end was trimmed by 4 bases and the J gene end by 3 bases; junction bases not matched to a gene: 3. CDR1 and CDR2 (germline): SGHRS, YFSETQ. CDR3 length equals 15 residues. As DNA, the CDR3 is TGCGCCAGCAGCCTAGGGACAGGGGCTAATGAAAAACTGTTTTTT. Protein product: CASSLGTGANEKLFF.

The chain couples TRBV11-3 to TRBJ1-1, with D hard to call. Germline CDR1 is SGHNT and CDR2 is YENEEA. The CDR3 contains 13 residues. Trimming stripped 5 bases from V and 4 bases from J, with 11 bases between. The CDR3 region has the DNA TGTGCCAGCAGCAGGGAGGGCTCCACTGAAGCTTTCTTT. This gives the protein CASSREGSTEAFF. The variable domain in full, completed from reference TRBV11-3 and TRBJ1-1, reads EAGVVQSPRYKIIEKKQPVAFWCNPISGHNTLYWYLQNLGQGPELLIRYENEEAVDDSQLPKDRFSAERLKGVDSTLKIQPAELGDSAVYLCASSREGSTEAFFGQGTRLTVV.

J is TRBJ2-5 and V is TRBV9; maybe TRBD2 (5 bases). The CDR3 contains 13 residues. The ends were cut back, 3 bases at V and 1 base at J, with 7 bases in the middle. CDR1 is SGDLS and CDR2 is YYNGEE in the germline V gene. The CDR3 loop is CASSGTFQETQYF. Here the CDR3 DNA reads TGTGCCAGCAGCGGGACTTTCCAAGAGACCCAGTACTTC.

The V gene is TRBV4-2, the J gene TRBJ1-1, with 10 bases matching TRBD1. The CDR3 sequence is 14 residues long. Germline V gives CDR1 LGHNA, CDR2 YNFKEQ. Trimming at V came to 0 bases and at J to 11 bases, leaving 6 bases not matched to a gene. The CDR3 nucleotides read TGTGCCAGCAGCCAAGACGGGGACAGGGGAGGGGCTTTCTTT. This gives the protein CASSQDGDRGGAFF.

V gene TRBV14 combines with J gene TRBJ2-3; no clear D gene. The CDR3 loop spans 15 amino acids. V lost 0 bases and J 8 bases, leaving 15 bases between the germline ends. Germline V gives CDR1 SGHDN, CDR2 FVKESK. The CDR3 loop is CASSQDFSGTSTQYF. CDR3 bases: TGTGCCAGCAGCCAAGATTTCAGTGGCACAAGTACGCAGTATTTT. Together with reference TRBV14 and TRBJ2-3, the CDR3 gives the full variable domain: EAGVTQFPSHSVIEKGQTVTLRCDPISGHDNLYWYRRVMGKEIKFLLHFVKESKQDESGMPNNRFLAERTGGTYSTLKVQPAELEDSGVYFCASSQDFSGTSTQYFGPGTRLTVL.

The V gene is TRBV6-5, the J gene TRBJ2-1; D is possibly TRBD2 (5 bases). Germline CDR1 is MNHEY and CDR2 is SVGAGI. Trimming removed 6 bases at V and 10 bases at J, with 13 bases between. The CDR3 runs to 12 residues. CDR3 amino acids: CASSPLAGEQFF. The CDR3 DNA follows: TGTGCCAGCAGCCCTCTAGCCGGCGAGCAGTTCTTC.

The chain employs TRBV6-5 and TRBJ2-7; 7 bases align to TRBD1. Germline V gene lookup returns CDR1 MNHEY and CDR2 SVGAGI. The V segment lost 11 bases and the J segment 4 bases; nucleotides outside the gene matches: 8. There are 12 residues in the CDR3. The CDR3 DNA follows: TGTGCCTCCGGACAGGATCAATACGAGCAGTACTTC. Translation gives CASGQDQYEQYF.

The CDR3 protein is CASSMVAGGTDTQYF. CDR3 nucleotide sequence: TGTGCCAGTAGTATGGTAGCGGGAGGCACAGATACGCAGTATTTT. V and J are TRBV19 and TRBJ2-3; 9 bases agree with TRBD2. This CDR3 comprises 15 residues. Per germline, CDR1 LNHDA and CDR2 SQIVND (reference sequence). V shed 3 bases and J 1 base; nucleotides not matched to a gene: 2.

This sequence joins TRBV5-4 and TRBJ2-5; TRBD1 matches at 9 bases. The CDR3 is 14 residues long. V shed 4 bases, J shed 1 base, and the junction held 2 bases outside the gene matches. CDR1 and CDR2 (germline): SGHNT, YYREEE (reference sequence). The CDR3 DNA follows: TGTGCCAGCAGCGTGGGACAGGGCCAAGAGACCCAGTACTTC. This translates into CASSVGQGQETQYF.

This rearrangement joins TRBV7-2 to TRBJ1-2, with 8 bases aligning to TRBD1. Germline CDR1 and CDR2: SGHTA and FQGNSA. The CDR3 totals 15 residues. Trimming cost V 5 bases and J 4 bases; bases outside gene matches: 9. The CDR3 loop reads CASSRGDRISYGYTF. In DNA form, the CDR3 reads TGTGCCAGCAGCCGTGGGGACAGGATATCCTATGGCTACACCTTC.

CDR3 sequence reads: CASSLSAGVGYGYTF. The CDR3 DNA reads TGCGCCAGCAGCTTGAGTGCAGGGGTTGGCTATGGCTACACCTTC. The J gene is TRBJ1-2, the V gene TRBV5-1; weak D call: TRBD1 (6 bases). The V end was cut by 1 base, the J end by 4 bases, with 14 bases between. The CDR3 length is 15 residues. In germline, CDR1 is SGHRS, CDR2 YFSETQ.

The chain's CDR3 is CASSAGTSGTDTQYF. In DNA form, the CDR3 reads TGTGCCAGCAGTGCCGGGACTAGCGGCACAGATACGCAGTATTTT. This chain uses TRBV6-5 with TRBJ2-3, with TRBD2 matching 10 bases. There are 15 residues in the CDR3. Germline-derived CDR1 and CDR2 are MNHEY and SVGAGI. The J segment lost 1 base and the V segment lost 5 bases, leaving 3 bases of the junction unmatched.

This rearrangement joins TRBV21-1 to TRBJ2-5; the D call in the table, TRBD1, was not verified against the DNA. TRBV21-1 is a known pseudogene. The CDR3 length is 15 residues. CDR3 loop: CANTWFQAFPETQYF. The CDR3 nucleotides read TGTGCCAATACTTGGTTCCAGGCTTTTCCAGAGACCCAGTACTTC.